A single sample is the source of the 16 T cell receptor beta chains below, sequenced in a study of T cell responses to AZD1222 COVID-19 vaccine. Clones were sequenced by immunoSEQ multiplex PCR, and TCRdb holds only the in-frame ones, with some missing. The profile shows about 120,000 clones, around nine tenths of them singletons. The source material was peripheral blood, sampled on day 0 of AZD1222 vaccination. These receptors were obtained from an adult in good health.

The rearrangement uses TRBV4-1 and TRBJ2-1; 7 bases align to TRBD1. The length of the CDR3 is 13 residues. The J segment lost 6 bases and the V segment lost 4 bases, leaving 3 bases of the junction unmatched. The V gene's germline CDR1 is MGHRA and CDR2 YSYEKL. The CDR3 nucleotides read TGCGCCAGCAGCCTCGCAGGGGGCAATGAGCAGTTCTTC. This translates into CASSLAGGNEQFF.

This chain links TRBV6-6 with TRBJ2-1, with a possible D match to TRBD2 (5 bases). Germline CDR1 reads MNHNY; CDR2 reads SVGAGI (reference sequence). The CDR3 is made up of 16 amino acids. V was shortened by 5 bases and J by 1 base, with 15 bases between the two germline ends. The CDR3 spells CASSRRVGVSYNEQFF. DNA for the CDR3: TGTGCCAGCAGTCGACGAGTGGGAGTGTCCTACAATGAGCAGTTCTTC.

The CDR3 loop reads CASSDGTMGGYTF. CDR3 coding DNA: TGTGCCAGCAGTGATGGGACGATGGGTGGCTACACCTTC. The rearrangement uses TRBV7-6 and TRBJ1-2, with a possible D match to TRBD1 (5 bases). The CDR3 extends over 13 amino acids. V was pared by 6 bases and J by 7 bases, with 15 bases between. Germline assignment: CDR1 SGHVS and CDR2 FNYEAQ.

In the case of this clone: One end of the junction is discordant with germline, which a read error may explain. The chain uses TRBV11-3 and TRBJ2-3, with 8 bases lining up with TRBD2. Germline V gene lookup returns CDR1 SGHNT and CDR2 YENEEA. This CDR3 has 14 residues. CDR3 sequence: CASSLEAGANTQYF. For the CDR3, the DNA is TGTGCCAGCAGCCTAGAAGCGGGGGCGAATACGCAGTATTTT.

With respect to this clone: The sample carries other DNA sequences with the same CDR3. The chain is built from TRBV28 and TRBJ1-2; D not resolved. V lost 2 bases to trimming and J lost 5 bases, with 6 bases between them. Per germline, CDR1 MDHEN and CDR2 SYDVKM. The CDR3 is made up of 12 amino acids. CDR3 nucleotides: TGTGCCAGCAGTTTACAACGGTATGGCTACACCTTC. It yields the protein CASSLQRYGYTF.

V and J are TRBV6-4 and TRBJ2-1; D is perhaps TRBD2 (6 bases). Trimming took 1 base from V and 6 from J, leaving 7 bases between them. The V gene's germline CDR1 is MRHNA and CDR2 SNTAGT. CDR3 length equals 13 residues. The CDR3 sequence: CASSDYGGNEQFF. The CDR3 coding sequence is TGTGCCAGCAGTGACTACGGGGGCAATGAGCAGTTCTTC.

V usage is TRBV30 and J usage is TRBJ1-1; D not certain. CDR3 length equals 14 residues. Trimming took off 0 bases at V and 0 bases at J, with 8 bases between the two ends. Germline V CDR1 and CDR2: GTSNPN, SVGIG (reference sequence). This CDR3 reads CAWSVNSMNTEAFF. The CDR3 DNA sequence: TGTGCCTGGAGTGTAAACAGCATGAACACTGAAGCTTTCTTT.

The table lists this clone with a few counts. This chain uses TRBV5-8 with TRBJ1-6; 7 nucleotides line up with TRBD1. With 3 bases clipped from V and 10 bases from J, the junction kept 7 bases outside the gene matches. CDR3 length: 14 residues. Germline V gives CDR1 SGHTS, CDR2 YDEGEE. CDR3 region: CASSSGQAGSPLHF. The CDR3 region has the DNA TGTGCCAGCAGCTCCGGACAGGCTGGCTCACCCCTCCACTTT.

This clone came up once. The V call is TRBV4-1, the J call TRBJ1-3; D is ambiguous. This CDR3 comprises 16 residues. Trimming left V 1 base short and J 2 bases short, with 12 bases between. CDR1 and CDR2 from the germline V gene are MGHRA and YSYEKL. The CDR3 nucleotides are TGCGCCAGCAGCCAAGTGGGGAGTTCCACTGGAAACACCATATATTTT. Its protein is CASSQVGSSTGNTIYF.

The chain is built from TRBV6-1 and TRBJ1-5, with TRBD1 matching over 7 bases. The V and J ends lost 4 bases and 4 bases, in that order; junction bases with no gene match: 13. This CDR3 spans 17 amino acids. Germline V lookup: CDR1 MNHNS, CDR2 SASEGT. This chain's CDR3 is CASSGGSRTGSNQPQHF. The DNA of the CDR3 is TGTGCCAGCAGTGGCGGAAGTCGGACAGGCTCTAATCAGCCCCAGCATTTT.

V gene TRBV28 combines with J gene TRBJ1-3; unclear D gene. V was shortened by 7 bases and J by 2 bases, with 6 bases between the two germline ends. This CDR3 has 12 residues. Germline CDR1 is MDHEN and CDR2 is SYDVKM. The CDR3: CASKGPGNTIYF. The CDR3 DNA reads as TGTGCCAGCAAGGGCCCTGGAAACACCATATATTTT. Complete variable domain (other parts from reference TRBV28 and TRBJ1-3): DVKVTQSSRYLVKRTGEKVFLECVQDMDHENMFWYRQDPGLGLRLIYFSYDVKMKEKGDIPEGYSVSREKKERFSLILESASTNQTSMYLCASKGPGNTIYFGEGSWLTVV.

In its sample, this clone ranks as medium-sized. The CDR3 loop is CASSILPAAPRDTQYF. CDR3 nucleotide sequence: TGTGCCAGTAGTATACTTCCAGCGGCCCCGAGGGATACGCAGTATTTT. V gene TRBV19 combines with J gene TRBJ2-3; perhaps TRBD2 as D (5 bases). This CDR3 has 16 residues. The germline V gene has CDR1 LNHDA and CDR2 SQIVND (reference sequence). The V gene lost 2 bases and the J gene lost 6 bases, with 18 bases spanning the gap.

V gene TRBV2 combines with J gene TRBJ2-2; 12 nucleotides agree with TRBD2. Germline CDR1 and CDR2: SNHLY and FYNNEI. This CDR3 spans 14 amino acids. J gave up 8 bases and V 2 bases, and 0 bases lay outside the gene matches. CDR3 protein: CASSETSGRGELFF. CDR3 nucleotides: TGTGCCAGCAGTGAAACTAGCGGGAGGGGGGAGCTGTTTTTT.

The CDR3 DNA reads TGTGCCAGCAGTCCTTTACTACGGGGGAGAGGGGGGAGCTCCTACAATGAGCAGTTCTTC. Amino acid sequence: CASSPLLRGRGGSSYNEQFF. This chain joins TRBV6-6 and TRBJ2-1; D may correspond to TRBD1 or TRBD2 (6 bases each). The CDR3 extends over 20 amino acids. In germline, CDR1 is MNHNY, CDR2 SVGAGI (reference sequence). The germline V and J ends were trimmed by 5 bases and 0 bases, with 26 bases remaining between them.

This chain links TRBV28 with TRBJ2-7, with 9 bases that match TRBD1. J gave up 5 bases and V 7 bases, and 15 bases lay outside the gene matches. The CDR3 length is 16 residues. Germline-derived CDR1 and CDR2 are MDHEN and SYDVKM. CDR3 nucleotide sequence: TGTGCCAGCATTTCGTGGGTACGGGACAGGGAGAACGAGCAGTACTTC. It yields the protein CASISWVRDRENEQYF.

This CDR3 is CASSSTTSGPETQYF. CDR3 DNA sequence: TGCGCCAGCAGCTCCACGACTAGCGGGCCAGAGACCCAGTACTTC. The genes are TRBV5-1 and TRBJ2-5; 10 nucleotides line up with TRBD2. Germline CDR1 SGHRS, CDR2 YFSETQ. The V segment lost 3 bases and the J segment 4 bases; nucleotides outside the gene matches: 6. The length of the CDR3 is 15 residues.